This T cell receptor (beta chain) was captured in a study of blood T cell repertoires in COVID-19. This CDR3 is built from 13 residues. V lost 5 bases and J 2 bases, leaving 9 bases between the germline ends. Comments on this clone: Additional DNA sequences in this sample encode the identical CDR3.

Using immunoSEQ multiplex PCR, the repertoire was profiled, and TCRdb retains in-frame clones only, with some absent. The table lists approximately 240,000 clones, about 88% of them singletons, with 2% to 2.5% in the top ten. This TCR was recovered from a middle-aged woman who had recovered from COVID-19. Material for sequencing was peripheral blood. V is TRBV12-3 or TRBV12-4 and J is TRBJ1-2; tentatively, D is TRBD1 (6 bases). CDR3 coding DNA: TGTGCCAGCAGTCCAACAGGGAACTATGGCTACACCTTC. This translates into CASSPTGNYGYTF.